This T cell receptor (beta chain) appears in the sequencing data of a study of shared clonotypes between healthy human individuals. Libraries were prepared by immunoSEQ multiplex PCR; TCRdb keeps only in-frame clonotypes and omits some of them. The table lists more than 2 million clones, less than 95% of them singletons. V was cut by 4 bases and J by 0 bases, with 0 bases left in between. The length of the CDR3 is 12 residues. Germline V CDR1 and CDR2: MNHEY, SMNVEV (reference sequence). In the naive CD8 group, cells lacked CD45RO and were positively selected for CCR7, so terminally differentiated effector memory CD45RA+ cells were left out.

The sample comprised naive CD8+ T cells sorted from blood. The chain is built from TRBV27 and TRBJ1-4, with D unresolved. The sequence came from a man younger than 30 in good health. CDR3 sequence: CASSSTNEKLFF. CDR3 nucleotide sequence: TGTGCCAGCAGTTCAACTAATGAAAAACTGTTTTTT.